The 27 T cell receptor beta chains presented below share a single source sample, sequenced in a study of CXCR3-negative and CXCR3-positive naive CD8 T cells. For these TCRs, the target antigens are not known. General observations from the study: CXCR3-negative naive cells had less hydrophobic TRB CDR3s than did CXCR3-positive naive cells.

UMI-labeled 5' RACE yielded the TRB cDNA libraries. TCRdb re-called the 5' RACE reads and catalogs CDR3 proteins one per entry, DNA excluded. The sample's table shows some 54,000 distinct CDR3 sequences. The sequenced material came from naive CXCR3+ CD8+ T cells from blood. Subset meaning: CD45RO-CCR7+CD27+CD95- naive CD8+ T cells expressing CXCR3 (TNR3+). The receptor set was obtained from a human donor in good health. Some clones in this sample may be carry-over from other donors' samples.

J is TRBJ2-1 and V is TRBV15; TCRdb indicates TRBD2, and absent DNA this call remains unverified. This CDR3 region has 18 residues. The germline gives CDR1 LNHNV, CDR2 YYDKDF (reference sequence). The CDR3 here is CATSRDRGGPPGDNEQFF.

The rearrangement uses TRBV14 and TRBJ1-1. The CDR3 spans 14 residues. In germline, CDR1 is SGHDN, CDR2 FVKESK. CDR3 loop: CASSQEVGYTEAFF. Filled out from reference TRBV14 and TRBJ1-1, the complete variable domain reads EAGVTQFPSHSVIEKGQTVTLRCDPISGHDNLYWYRRVMGKEIKFLLHFVKESKQDESGMPNNRFLAERTGGTYSTLKVQPAELEDSGVYFCASSQEVGYTEAFFGQGTRLTVV.

J is TRBJ2-7 and V is TRBV7-2; TCRdb's D call, TRBD1, is unchecked because there is no DNA. CDR3 length: 16 residues. Per the germline V gene, CDR1 is SGHTA and CDR2 is FQGNSA. This chain's CDR3 is CASSQPFGQGRYEQYF.

This sequence joins TRBV7-2 and TRBJ2-1; TCRdb calls TRBD1, which cannot be checked without DNA. Germline CDR1 and CDR2: SGHTA and FQGNSA. The CDR3 covers 15 residues. The CDR3 loop is CASSSTGTGRDEQFF.

The chain joins TRBV28 to TRBJ2-7; TCRdb's D call, TRBD2, is unchecked because there is no DNA. In germline, CDR1 is MDHEN, CDR2 SYDVKM. This CDR3 is built from 12 residues. This chain's CDR3 is CASSIGRSEQYF.

The chain couples TRBV2 to TRBJ2-3; lacking DNA, the TRBD2 call made by TCRdb goes unchecked. The CDR3 is 15 amino acids. CDR1 and CDR2 (germline): SNHLY, FYNNEI. The CDR3 spells CASSEELAGGATQYF.

The chain couples TRBV20-1 to TRBJ2-7; the D call from TCRdb, TRBD1, cannot be confirmed without DNA. The V gene's germline CDR1 is DFQATT and CDR2 SNEGSKA (reference sequence). CDR3 length equals 12 residues. The CDR3: CSAQERTGEQYF.

V and J are TRBV18 and TRBJ1-1. The CDR3 consists of 14 residues. CDR1 and CDR2 from the germline V gene are KGHSH and LQKENI. CDR3 protein: CASSADGWATESFF.

The J gene is TRBJ2-7, the V gene TRBV9; no DNA is available, so the TRBD2 call from TCRdb remains unchecked. The CDR3 sequence is 18 residues long. Germline CDR1 reads SGDLS; CDR2 reads YYNGEE. CDR3 in amino acids: CASSSGLAGGLSSYEQYF.

V usage is TRBV29-1 and J usage is TRBJ1-3. The germline V gene encodes CDR1 SQVTM and CDR2 ANQGSEA. CDR3 length: 13 residues. The CDR3 is CSAADRTGNTIYF.

V gene TRBV15 combines with J gene TRBJ1-2. The V gene's germline CDR1 is LNHNV and CDR2 YYDKDF (reference sequence). This CDR3 comprises 13 residues. CDR3 region: CATSRRGFYGYTF.

The rearrangement joins TRBV12-3 or TRBV12-4 to TRBJ2-5; TCRdb designates TRBD2, a call that cannot be tested without DNA. The CDR3 contains 13 residues. CDR3 protein: CASSFREGETQYF.

V is TRBV29-1 and J is TRBJ1-2; checking the TCRdb D call of TRBD1 is not possible without DNA. Germline assignment: CDR1 SQVTM and CDR2 ANQGSEA. CDR3 length: 13 amino acids. The chain's CDR3 is CSVDPGDLYGYTF.

The chain uses TRBV23-1 and TRBJ2-7. TRBV23-1 is annotated as an ORF whose role is uncertain. This CDR3 is built from 16 residues. The CDR3 loop is CASSQSGLKKTYEQYF.

The rearrangement uses TRBV29-1 and TRBJ2-2. The CDR3 totals 11 residues. Per the germline V gene, CDR1 is SQVTM and CDR2 is ANQGSEA. CDR3 residues: CSVMGTGELFF.

The gene calls are TRBV11-2 and TRBJ2-7. Germline CDR1 SGHAT, CDR2 FQNNGV. The CDR3 has 13 amino acids. The CDR3 sequence: CASSSGGTYEQYF.

The V and J genes are TRBV7-6 and TRBJ1-5; absent DNA, TCRdb's TRBD1 call cannot be checked. The CDR3 is 15 amino acids. Germline V gene data show CDR1 as SGHVS and CDR2 as FNYEAQ. This CDR3 is CASSPSYRDNQPQHF.

The V gene is TRBV15, the J gene TRBJ1-5; the TCRdb D gene call, TRBD1, has no DNA to confirm it. The CDR3 spans 17 residues. CDR1 LNHNV and CDR2 YYDKDF come from the germline V gene (reference sequence). The CDR3 reads CATSRDGVTGNIQPQHF.

The chain has TRBV28 and TRBJ1-1; TCRdb proposes TRBD1, but this gene call is untestable without DNA. Germline assignment: CDR1 MDHEN and CDR2 SYDVKM. The CDR3 is 14 amino acids. The CDR3 spells CASSMGQRNTEAFF.

V and J are TRBV6-5 and TRBJ2-2. Germline V gene lookup returns CDR1 MNHEY and CDR2 SVGAGI. This CDR3 is 16 amino acids long. CDR3: CASSTPASGPVGELFF.

The chain employs TRBV12-2 and TRBJ2-7; lacking DNA, the TRBD1 call made by TCRdb goes unchecked. TRBV12-2 is a known pseudogene. The CDR3 sequence is 15 residues long. The CDR3 loop reads CASRSNRDRGHEQYF.

The chain joins TRBV7-9 to TRBJ1-4; the D gene TCRdb calls, TRBD1, cannot be checked with no DNA. Germline loops: CDR1 SEHNR, CDR2 FQNEAQ (reference sequence). The length of the CDR3 is 16 residues. The CDR3: CASSSTRTAANEKLFF.

This sequence joins TRBV12-3 or TRBV12-4 and TRBJ2-4; TCRdb outputs TRBD1, but without DNA this stays unchecked. The CDR3 runs 16 residues. CDR3 in amino acids: CASSPRTGKAKNIQYF.

The chain uses TRBV2 and TRBJ2-2; with no DNA, the TCRdb D assignment of TRBD2 cannot be verified. Germline assignment: CDR1 SNHLY and CDR2 FYNNEI. This CDR3 has 17 amino acids. CDR3 sequence: CASSEAVAGVGTGELFF. The complete variable domain, with remaining parts taken from reference TRBV2 and TRBJ2-2, reads EPEVTQTPSHQVTQMGQEVILRCVPISNHLYFYWYRQILGQKVEFLVSFYNNEISEKSEIFDDQFSVERPDGSNFTLKIRSTKLEDSAMYFCASSEAVAGVGTGELFFGEGSRLTVL.

This rearrangement joins TRBV19 to TRBJ2-1; without DNA, the TCRdb call of TRBD1 cannot be checked. CDR1 and CDR2 (germline): LNHDA, SQIVND (reference sequence). The CDR3 contains 16 residues. CDR3 amino acids: CASSIWDRGLVNEKFF.

CDR3: CASSTIYTGANSGNTIYF. The J gene is TRBJ1-3, the V gene TRBV12-3 or TRBV12-4; the D gene TCRdb calls, TRBD1, cannot be checked with no DNA. There are 18 residues in the CDR3.

This chain uses TRBV7-8 with TRBJ2-1. The CDR3 consists of 16 residues. The germline V gene has CDR1 SGHVS and CDR2 FQNEAQ. The chain's CDR3 is CASRVGITTSYNEQFF.